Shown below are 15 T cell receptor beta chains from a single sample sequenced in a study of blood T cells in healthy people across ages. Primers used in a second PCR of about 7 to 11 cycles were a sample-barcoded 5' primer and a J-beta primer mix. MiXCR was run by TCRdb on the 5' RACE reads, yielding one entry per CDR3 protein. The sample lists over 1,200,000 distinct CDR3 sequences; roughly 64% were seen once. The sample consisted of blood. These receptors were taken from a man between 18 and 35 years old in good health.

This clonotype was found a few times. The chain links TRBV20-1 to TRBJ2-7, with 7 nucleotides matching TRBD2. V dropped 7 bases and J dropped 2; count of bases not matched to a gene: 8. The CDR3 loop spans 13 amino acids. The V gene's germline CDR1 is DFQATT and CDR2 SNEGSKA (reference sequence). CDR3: CSVVMGGTYEQYF. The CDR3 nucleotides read TGCAGTGTAGTGATGGGGGGGACCTACGAGCAGTACTTC.

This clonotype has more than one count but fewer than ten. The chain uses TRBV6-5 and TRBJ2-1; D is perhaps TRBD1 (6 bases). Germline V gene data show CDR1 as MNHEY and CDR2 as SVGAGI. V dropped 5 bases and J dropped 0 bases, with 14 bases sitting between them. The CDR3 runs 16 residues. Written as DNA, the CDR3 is TGTGCCAGCAGTCGCGACAGGCCTGCCTCCTACAATGAGCAGTTCTTC. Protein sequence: CASSRDRPASYNEQFF.

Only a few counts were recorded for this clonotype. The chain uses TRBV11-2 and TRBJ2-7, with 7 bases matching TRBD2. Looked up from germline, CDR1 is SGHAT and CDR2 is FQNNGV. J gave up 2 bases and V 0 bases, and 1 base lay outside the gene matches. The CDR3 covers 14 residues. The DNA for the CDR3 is TGTGCCAGCAGCTTAGAGACTAGCACCTACGAGCAGTACTTC. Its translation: CASSLETSTYEQYF.

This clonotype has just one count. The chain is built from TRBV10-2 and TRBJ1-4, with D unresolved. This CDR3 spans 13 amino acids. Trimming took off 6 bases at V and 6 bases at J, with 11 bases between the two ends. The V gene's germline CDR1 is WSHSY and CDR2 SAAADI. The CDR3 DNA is TGCGCCAGCAGGGAACCACCTGATGAAAAACTGTTTTTT. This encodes CASREPPDEKLFF.

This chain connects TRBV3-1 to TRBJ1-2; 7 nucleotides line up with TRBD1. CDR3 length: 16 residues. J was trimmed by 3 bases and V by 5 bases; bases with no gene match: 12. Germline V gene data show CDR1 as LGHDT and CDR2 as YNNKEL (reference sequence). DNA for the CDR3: TGTGCCAGCAGCACTCGAGGGGGCGCGGCGGACTATGGCTACACCTTC. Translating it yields CASSTRGGAADYGYTF. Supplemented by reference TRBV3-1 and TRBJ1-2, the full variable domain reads DTAVSQTPKYLVTQMGNDKSIKCEQNLGHDTMYWYKQDSKKFLKIMFSYNNKELIINETVPNRFSPKSPDKAHLNLHINSLELGDSAVYFCASSTRGGAADYGYTFGSGTRLTVV.

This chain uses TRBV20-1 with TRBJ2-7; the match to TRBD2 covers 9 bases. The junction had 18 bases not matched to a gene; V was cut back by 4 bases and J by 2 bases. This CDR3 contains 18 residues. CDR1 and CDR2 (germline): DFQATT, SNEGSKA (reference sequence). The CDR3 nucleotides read TGCAGTGCTACTAGGCCAAGGGAGGCTAGCGGGGCCCCCTACGAGCAGTACTTC. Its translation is CSATRPREASGAPYEQYF.

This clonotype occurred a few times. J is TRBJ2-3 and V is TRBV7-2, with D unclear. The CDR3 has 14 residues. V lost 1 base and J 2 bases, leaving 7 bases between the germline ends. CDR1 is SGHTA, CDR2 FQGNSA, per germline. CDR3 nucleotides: TGTGCCAGCAGCTTAGTGTCTAACACAGATACGCAGTATTTT. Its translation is CASSLVSNTDTQYF.

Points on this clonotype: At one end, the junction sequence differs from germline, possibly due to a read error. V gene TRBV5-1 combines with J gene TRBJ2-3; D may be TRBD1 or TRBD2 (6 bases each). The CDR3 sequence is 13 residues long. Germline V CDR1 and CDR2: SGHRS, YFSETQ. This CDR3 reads CASRQGGTDTQYF. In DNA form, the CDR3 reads TGTGCCAGCAGACAAGGGGGGACGGATACGCAGTATTTT.

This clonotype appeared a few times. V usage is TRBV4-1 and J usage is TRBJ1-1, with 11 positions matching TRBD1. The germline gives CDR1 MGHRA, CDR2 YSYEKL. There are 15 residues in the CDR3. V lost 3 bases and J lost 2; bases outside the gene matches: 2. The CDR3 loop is CASSHGQGANTEAFF. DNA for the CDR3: TGCGCCAGCAGCCACGGACAGGGGGCAAACACTGAAGCTTTCTTT.

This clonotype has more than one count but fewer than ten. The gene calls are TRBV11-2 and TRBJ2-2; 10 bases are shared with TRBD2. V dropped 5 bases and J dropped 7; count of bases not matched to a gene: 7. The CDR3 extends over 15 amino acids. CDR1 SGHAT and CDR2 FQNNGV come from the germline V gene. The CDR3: CASSRRAGGNGELFF. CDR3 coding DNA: TGTGCCAGCAGCCGCCGAGCGGGGGGGAACGGGGAGCTGTTTTTT.

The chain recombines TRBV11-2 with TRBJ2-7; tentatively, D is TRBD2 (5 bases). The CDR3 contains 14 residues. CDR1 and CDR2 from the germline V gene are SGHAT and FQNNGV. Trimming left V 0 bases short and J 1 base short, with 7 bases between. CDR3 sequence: CASSLDSGSYEQYF. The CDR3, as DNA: TGTGCCAGCAGCTTAGACAGCGGTTCCTACGAGCAGTACTTC.

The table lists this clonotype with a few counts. Here the CDR3 DNA reads TGTGCCAGCCACAGCGGCAGCACAGATACGCAGTATTTT. It is translated as CASHSGSTDTQYF. V and J are TRBV6-5 and TRBJ2-3; a possible D gene is TRBD2 (5 bases). This CDR3 contains 13 residues. From germline, CDR1 is MNHEY and CDR2 SVGAGI. The V end lost 8 bases, the J end lost 0 bases, and 9 bases lay between the germline ends.

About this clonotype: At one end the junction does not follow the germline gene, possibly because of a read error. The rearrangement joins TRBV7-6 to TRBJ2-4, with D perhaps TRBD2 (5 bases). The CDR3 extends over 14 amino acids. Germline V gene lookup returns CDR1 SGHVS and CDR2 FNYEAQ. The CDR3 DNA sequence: TGTGTCAGCAGCTTAGAGGCTAGCTCTAACATTCAGTACTTC. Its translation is CVSSLEASSNIQYF.

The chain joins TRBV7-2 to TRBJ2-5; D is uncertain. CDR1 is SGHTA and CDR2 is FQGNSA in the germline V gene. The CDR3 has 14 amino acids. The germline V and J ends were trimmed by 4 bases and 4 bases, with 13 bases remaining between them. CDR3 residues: CASSSNGPSETQYF. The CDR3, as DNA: TGTGCCAGCAGCTCAAACGGGCCCTCAGAGACCCAGTACTTC.

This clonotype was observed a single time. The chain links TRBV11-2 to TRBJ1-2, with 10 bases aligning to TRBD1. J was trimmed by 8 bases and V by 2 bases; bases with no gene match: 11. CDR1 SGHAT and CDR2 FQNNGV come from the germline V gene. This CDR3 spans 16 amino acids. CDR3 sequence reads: CASSLIRDRGVRGYTF. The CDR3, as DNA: TGTGCCAGCAGCTTAATCCGGGACAGGGGAGTGAGGGGCTACACCTTC. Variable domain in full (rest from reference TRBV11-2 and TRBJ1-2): EAGVAQSPRYKIIEKRQSVAFWCNPISGHATLYWYQQILGQGPKLLIQFQNNGVVDDSQLPKDRFSAERLKGVDSTLKIQPAKLEDSAVYLCASSLIRDRGVRGYTFGSGTRLTVV.